This TCR beta chain was profiled in a study of blood T cell repertoires in COVID-19. The CDR3 runs 15 residues. Germline V lookup: CDR1 SGDLS, CDR2 YYNGEE. The V end was cut by 0 bases, the J end by 8 bases, with 15 bases between. Only in-frame clones appear in the TCRdb table, and some are missing; sequencing was by immunoSEQ multiplex PCR. The repertoire holds 150,000 or so clones, with roughly 80% as singletons. Input material: peripheral blood. The TCR originated in an elderly woman with acute or convalescent COVID-19. J is TRBJ2-1 and V is TRBV9, with D possibly matching TRBD2 (6 bases). CDR3 nucleotide sequence: TGTGCCAGCAGCGTAGGGACGGACGAGCGGGATGAGCAGTTCTTC. Translated: CASSVGTDERDEQFF.